The clone carrying this TCR beta chain was recorded at least ten times. Researchers took RNA transcripts and amplified TCR beta CDR3 regions from them. After a first-round RT-PCR with HTBI primers, a second-round multiplex PCR was run. MiXCR, applied by TCRdb to the multiplex PCR reads, yields one record per CDR3 protein. The sample consists of approximately 480,000 distinct CDR3 sequences, over 13% of them appearing once. The data are from a study of Graves' ophthalmopathy and Graves' hyperthyroidism. Trimming took off 1 base at V and 3 bases at J, with 11 bases between the two ends. The CDR3 contains 16 residues. Germline CDR1 reads SGHRS; CDR2 reads YFSETQ.

The chain couples TRBV5-1 to TRBJ2-6; D perhaps matches TRBD1 (5 bases). Sequenced material: blood. The receptor comes from a woman aged 25 to 45 with Graves' ophthalmopathy. CDR3 sequence: CASSLQGLGGANVLTF. In DNA, the CDR3 is TGCGCCAGCAGCTTGCAGGGTTTGGGTGGGGCCAACGTCCTGACTTTC.